This entry concerns a single TCR beta chain. The specificity of this receptor is unknown. No base-level quality is on record; no much larger clone is a single base apart. The same CDR3 arises from other DNA sequences in this sample as well. TCRbeta CDR3 regions were amplified from genomic DNA by means of the immunoSEQ Assay, a bias-controlled multiplex PCR. Under the source paper's analysis protocol: Nucleated cell counts per sample were estimated from amplification of reference gene primers within the assay. Sequence reads were collapsed and filtered to measure the absolute abundance of every unique TCRbeta CDR3 rearrangement. For each sample, productive Simpson clonality was calculated as the square root of Simpson's diversity index across productive rearrangements. TCRdb stores this immuneACCESS table with in-frame sequences only. Part of the clones is absent; in the studies checked, under half of the shortfall reflects unresolved V genes, and no reason is known for the rest. For V, J and clone size, that table is used; D and trimming come from the DNA. The sample yields approximately 100,000 clones; about 89% were counted once. The top ten hold around 10% of the sample.

The CDR3 holds 11 amino acids from the cysteine to the phenylalanine. The DNA shown is the 33-base CDR3, in frame from base 1. V drops 4 bases and J drops 3 bases, leaving 4 bases in between. The germline V gene (reference sequence) sets CDR1 to MNHEY and CDR2 to SMNVEV. The entry originates in a study of blood T cell repertoires in COVID-19 (dated by TCRdb to the early 2020s). Study-level background: The collaborator samples originated in the United States, Italy and Spain and spanned the acute and convalescent phases of COVID-19. The sample metadata nearly always contained a de-identified subject ID, COVID-19 status, age in years and sex. Where available, HLA class I and class II types were obtained from metadata supplied by the sample provider rather than from assay-based typing. The material from the prospective study consisted of cDNA or gDNA derived from T cells, B-cell-depleted T cells, or PBMCs. The repertoires were released in a freely available public database intended as a resource for research on the immune response to SARS-CoV-2. Deeply sampled blood TCRbeta repertoires from subjects exposed to, actively infected with, or recovered from COVID-19 were included in the dataset. The samples were drawn from the first 160 participants of the ongoing ImmuneRACE study and from 1,254 subjects provided by 6 global collaborators. Study-wide findings and limitations: How much clinical and demographic metadata was included differed by source and by participant, and the metadata was provided uncurated.

Collaborating institutions collected whole blood in K2EDTA tubes following their own protocols. For TCRbeta analysis, collaborator samples were shipped as frozen whole blood, as isolated PBMCs, or as DNA extracted from either sample type. Specimen: peripheral blood. The chain couples TRBV27 to TRBJ2-7, with no D gene named confidently. This receptor was identified in a woman in her 30s with acute or convalescent COVID-19. The nucleotide sequence reads as follows: TGTGCCAGCAGTTCTATCTACGAGCAGTACTTC. The encoded protein is CASSSIYEQYF.